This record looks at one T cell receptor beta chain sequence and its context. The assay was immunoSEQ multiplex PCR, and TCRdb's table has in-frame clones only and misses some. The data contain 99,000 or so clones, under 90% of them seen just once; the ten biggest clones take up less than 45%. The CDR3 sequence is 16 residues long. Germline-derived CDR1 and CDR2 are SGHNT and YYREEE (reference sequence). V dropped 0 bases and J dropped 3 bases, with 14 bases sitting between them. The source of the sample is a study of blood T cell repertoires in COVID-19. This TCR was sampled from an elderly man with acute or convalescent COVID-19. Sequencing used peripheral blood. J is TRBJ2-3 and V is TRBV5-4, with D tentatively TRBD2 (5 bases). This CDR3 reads CASSLGSEAGTDTQYF. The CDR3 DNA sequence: TGTGCCAGCAGCTTGGGGAGCGAGGCGGGTACAGATACGCAGTATTTT. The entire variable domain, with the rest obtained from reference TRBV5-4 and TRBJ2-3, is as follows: ETGVTQSPTHLIKTRGQQVTLRCSSQSGHNTVSWYQQALGQGPQFIFQYYREEENGRGNFPPRFSGLQFPNYSSELNVNALELDDSALYLCASSLGSEAGTDTQYFGPGTRLTVL.